This T cell receptor beta chain was sequenced for a study of blood T cell repertoires in COVID-19. TCRdb's table, derived via immunoSEQ multiplex PCR, lists solely in-frame clones and lacks some. The table lists some 250,000 clones, 65% to 85% of them singletons. The CDR3 runs to 14 residues. V shed 6 bases and J shed 1 base, with 10 bases lying between them. CDR1 and CDR2 from the germline V gene are LNHDA and SQIVND (reference sequence). Sequencing used peripheral blood. V and J are TRBV19 and TRBJ1-5, with D possibly being TRBD1 (6 bases). The clonotype originates from an elderly woman with acute or convalescent COVID-19. The CDR3 DNA follows: TGTGCCAGTAGCAGAGGACAGAGCAATCAGCCCCAGCATTTT. Translation: CASSRGQSNQPQHF.